This entry lists 14 T cell receptor beta chains sequenced from one sample in a study of CD8 T cells in ankylosing spondylitis. TCRdb analysed the 5' RACE reads with MiXCR anew, one entry per CDR3 protein. This sample has about 150,000 distinct CDR3 sequences, with roughly 6.6% found just once. Specimen: blood, either unsorted or a sorted T cell fraction (not recorded which). The origin of the receptors is a female donor with ankylosing spondylitis or in good health (not recorded which).

This clonotype was recorded at least ten times. J is TRBJ2-5 and V is TRBV12-3 or TRBV12-4, with D unresolved. This CDR3 comprises 12 residues. Trimming stripped 6 bases from V and 6 bases from J, with 11 bases between. CDR3 coding DNA: TGTGCCAGCAGCCCTGCCGGGCAGACCCAGTACTTC. Its translation: CASSPAGQTQYF.

This clonotype has ten or more counts. The chain links TRBV5-8 to TRBJ1-4; D not resolved. The CDR3 has 16 residues. From germline, CDR1 is SGHTS and CDR2 YDEGEE. Trimming took off 4 bases at V and 0 bases at J, with 13 bases between the two ends. CDR3 loop: CASSDPAGATNEKLFF. CDR3 bases: TGTGCCAGCAGCGATCCGGCCGGTGCAACTAATGAAAAACTGTTTTTT. Complete variable domain (other parts from reference TRBV5-8 and TRBJ1-4): EAGVTQSPTHLIKTRGQQATLRCSPISGHTSVYWYQQALGLGLQFLLWYDEGEERNRGNFPPRFSGRQFPNYSSELNVNALELEDSALYLCASSDPAGATNEKLFFGSGTQLSVL.

This rearrangement joins TRBV19 to TRBJ1-5; no reliable D call. The CDR3 consists of 13 residues. Germline V gives CDR1 LNHDA, CDR2 SQIVND (reference sequence). Trimming cost V 6 bases and J 6 bases, with 12 bases left between them. The CDR3: CASRQFGGQPQHF. The DNA of the CDR3 is TGTGCCAGTAGACAATTTGGAGGTCAGCCCCAGCATTTT.

This clonotype was found many times. The CDR3: CASSYSTGRTYEQYF. CDR3 sequence (DNA): TGTGCCAGCAGTTACTCGACAGGGAGAACCTACGAGCAGTACTTC. The V and J genes are TRBV6-5 and TRBJ2-7; 7 nucleotides match TRBD1. The V gene end was trimmed by 0 bases and the J gene end by 2 bases; junction bases not matched to a gene: 4. Germline V gives CDR1 MNHEY, CDR2 SVGAGI. The CDR3 runs 15 residues.

This clonotype has at least ten counts. The chain carries TRBV25-1 and TRBJ1-1; TRBD1 agrees at 8 bases. From germline, CDR1 is MGHDK and CDR2 SYGVNS. The CDR3 has 15 residues. V shed 4 bases, J shed 5 bases, and the junction held 9 bases outside the gene matches. The CDR3 DNA is TGTGCCAGCAGTGGCCAGGGGGCGAGGATTACTGAAGCTTTCTTT. Its translation: CASSGQGARITEAFF.

The sample holds many counts of this clonotype. The chain uses TRBV12-3 or TRBV12-4 and TRBJ1-6, with D maybe TRBD1 (6 bases). Trimming removed 7 bases at V and 5 bases at J, with 18 bases between. The CDR3 runs 16 residues. CDR3 in amino acids: CASTFQGLTNNSPLHF. The CDR3 DNA reads TGTGCCAGCACCTTCCAGGGGTTGACGAATAATTCACCCCTCCACTTT.

This clonotype was seen repeatedly, ten times or more. CDR3 sequence reads: CASSERPEPDTQYF. DNA of the CDR3: TGTGCCAGCAGTGAGCGACCCGAACCAGATACGCAGTATTTT. The chain combines TRBV6-4 with TRBJ2-3; D is uncertain. CDR3 length: 14 residues. Trimming pared 3 bases from V and 4 bases from J, leaving 11 bases between. Germline V gene sequence: CDR1 MRHNA, CDR2 SNTAGT.

This clonotype was seen many times. CDR3 in amino acids: CATSRDLQGREETQYF. DNA for the CDR3: TGTGCCACCAGCAGAGATTTGCAAGGAAGGGAGGAGACCCAGTACTTC. The rearrangement uses TRBV15 and TRBJ2-5; possible D gene TRBD2, 5 bases. The CDR3 has 16 residues. Germline lookup yields CDR1 LNHNV and CDR2 YYDKDF (reference sequence). V was clipped by 0 bases and J by 5 bases, with 16 bases between them.

This clonotype was found many times. This chain joins TRBV3-1 and TRBJ2-3; 8 nucleotides agree with TRBD1. The CDR3 spans 15 residues. V gave up 3 bases and J gave up 1 base; unmatched junction bases: 3. Germline values: CDR1 LGHDT, CDR2 YNNKEL (reference sequence). DNA for the CDR3: TGTGCCAGCAGCCAGACAGGGGTGGGCACAGATACGCAGTATTTT. Translating it yields CASSQTGVGTDTQYF.

This clonotype was recorded many times. The CDR3 region is CASQEVGETQYF. CDR3 nucleotide sequence: TGTGCCAGCCAGGAGGTGGGAGAGACCCAGTACTTC. The V and J genes are TRBV12-3 or TRBV12-4 and TRBJ2-5; the D gene is possibly TRBD2 (5 bases). The CDR3 sequence is 12 residues long. The ends were cut back, 8 bases at V and 4 bases at J, with 11 bases in the middle.

The sample holds many counts of this clonotype. This chain uses TRBV5-1 with TRBJ1-4; D gene uncertain. Looked up from germline, CDR1 is SGHRS and CDR2 is YFSETQ. V lost 0 bases, J lost 3 bases, and 12 bases lay in between. There are 16 residues in the CDR3. The CDR3 loop reads CASSLGPGMANEKLFF. CDR3 in DNA: TGCGCCAGCAGCTTGGGGCCGGGGATGGCTAATGAAAAACTGTTTTTT.

The V and J genes are TRBV3-1 and TRBJ1-1; TRBD1 might be the D (5 bases). The length of the CDR3 is 11 residues. Germline V CDR1 and CDR2: LGHDT, YNNKEL (reference sequence). Trimming stripped 1 base from V and 11 bases from J, with 8 bases between. The CDR3 region is CASSQGGVAFF. CDR3 bases: TGTGCCAGCAGCCAAGGAGGGGTTGCTTTCTTT.

This clonotype was recorded many times. The chain couples TRBV12-3 or TRBV12-4 to TRBJ2-3, with 8 bases that match TRBD2. This CDR3 has 14 residues. J was trimmed by 4 bases and V by 7 bases; bases with no gene match: 7. The DNA for the CDR3 is TGTGCCAGCAATTCGGGGGGGTCGGCAGATACGCAGTATTTT. As protein: CASNSGGSADTQYF.

This clonotype was picked up many times. The gene calls are TRBV5-1 and TRBJ1-6, with unresolved D. V lost 4 bases and J 7 bases, leaving 18 bases between the germline ends. This CDR3 contains 16 residues. Germline CDR1 is SGHRS and CDR2 is YFSETQ. The CDR3 sequence: CASSPTGSSLNSPLHF. The CDR3 DNA reads as TGCGCCAGCAGCCCGACGGGATCCTCCTTAAATTCACCCCTCCACTTT.